Detailed here is one TCR beta chain. Its antigen target is currently unknown. No quality values exist for individual bases; no much larger clone is one base distant. This entry is derived from a study of T cell clonotyping in hematopoietic cell transplantation (dated by TCRdb to the early 2020s). At the level of the whole study: A total of 130 or so blood samples were gathered in the study from roughly 37 consecutive transplant recipients along with their related donors. Patients were recruited between September 2015 and January 2017 and followed until late 2020 or death.

Overall study results and their limits: After transplant, TCR diversity in recipients dropped, and pathologically expanded clonotypes climbed progressively between day 30 and day 180. Broader posttransplant TCR repertoire diversity was predicted by donor and pretransplant recipient Inverse Simpson Index values. The sample size was limited, and because cells were not sorted, the contributions of CD4 and CD8 repertoires could not be separated. Overlap with donor repertoires was found for only a small fraction of recipient repertoires, with over 95% found to appear de novo at the given depth.

With the immunoSEQ assay, which is a bias-controlled multiplex PCR relying on V- and J-specific primers, TCR beta CDR3 regions were amplified from genomic DNA. In a second PCR step, a proprietary barcode and Illumina adapter sequences were attached to the CDR3 amplicons. An Illumina MiSeq instrument was used for sequencing of the CDR3 libraries. The authors' analysis ran thus. Export and quality control were done with immunoSEQ Analyzer 3.0, while downstream analyses used R Bioconductor and Immunarch. Only productive rearrangements in the normalized downsampled data set went into calculating the repertoire metrics. Pathologically expanded clonotypes were defined as those larger than 5 templates in the normalized cohort. The Inverse Simpson Index was used to measure repertoire diversity. CMV-specificity analyses were carried out on the non-normalized data set to capture all clonotypes. TCRdb obtained this table from immuneACCESS and retained in-frame rearrangements with V and J assigned. These tables miss some clones; where compared with another copy, unresolved V genes account for less than half of the shortfall, and the remainder is unexplained. V, J and clone size are taken as reported in that table, and D and trimming were inferred from the DNA itself. This sample is represented by about 14,000 clones; about nine tenths of them were singletons. The biggest ten clones account for more than 10% of the sample.

V and J are truncated by 4 bases and 1 base respectively, leaving an intervening sequence of 5 bases. The CDR1 and CDR2 encoded by the germline V gene are MNHEY and SVGAGI. Including the terminal cysteine and phenylalanine, the CDR3 comprises 13 residues. Only the CDR3 region is kept as DNA, spanning 39 bases read in frame from base 1. The time point label corresponds to: 100 days after allo-HCT. Blood samples were obtained from recipients approximately 28 days before transplant and at days 30, 100 and 180 after transplant. Using Nuclei Lysis Solution, genomic DNA was extracted from unfractionated peripheral blood mononuclear cells that were either fresh or cryopreserved.

This TCR was recovered from a male patient aged 50 to 59 who had an allogeneic stem cell transplant from an unrelated donor, so T cells may come from the graft donor. Some clones in this sample may be carry-over from other donors' samples. The V gene is TRBV6-5 and the J gene is TRBJ1-3, with no confidently assigned D gene. Sequenced here: PBMCs, sampled 100 days after allogeneic stem cell transplant. The CDR3 corresponds to CASSLFSGNTIYF. The DNA reads TGTGCCAGCAGTTTGTTTTCTGGAAACACCATATATTTT.